Listed here are 3 T cell receptor beta chains from one sample, sequenced in a study of glioma-infiltrating T cells. TCR alpha and beta CDR3 regions were amplified from RNA using iRepertoire nested multiplex PCR. TCRdb used MiXCR to reprocess the multiplex PCR reads, holding one entry per CDR3 protein. The table has 2,800 or so distinct CDR3 sequences, 33% seen once; the top ten hold about 7%. Material: glioma tissue, nonneoplastic brain tissue, or PBMCs (not recorded which). These receptor sequences come from a human donor with low-grade glioma or glioblastoma, undergoing nonglioma brain surgery, or in good health (not recorded which).

In its sample, this clonotype ranks as large (0.1 to 1%). Here the CDR3 DNA reads TGTGCCAGCAGCTTTGACGGGAACACTGAAGCTTTCTTT. The encoded protein is CASSFDGNTEAFF. V usage is TRBV7-2 and J usage is TRBJ1-1, with D unresolved. V was clipped by 3 bases and J by 1 base, with 6 bases between them. From germline, CDR1 is SGHTA and CDR2 FQGNSA. The CDR3 has 13 residues. The whole variable domain, remainder taken from reference TRBV7-2 and TRBJ1-1, is GAGVSQSPSNKVTEKGKDVELRCDPISGHTALYWYRQSLGQGLEFLIYFQGNSAPDKSGLPSDRFSAERTGGSVSTLTIQRTQQEDSAVYLCASSFDGNTEAFFGQGTRLTVV.

Sample share makes this clonotype medium-sized. The J gene is TRBJ2-5, the V gene TRBV25-1, with D maybe TRBD1 (6 bases). CDR1 is MGHDK, CDR2 SYGVNS, per germline. The germline V and J ends were trimmed by 4 bases and 1 base, with 13 bases remaining between them. This CDR3 comprises 15 residues. The CDR3 region has the DNA TGTGCCAGCAGTGCCGCGGACAGACCCCAAGAGACCCAGTACTTC. Its protein is CASSAADRPQETQYF. The full variable domain, completed using reference TRBV25-1 and TRBJ2-5, is EADIYQTPRYLVIGTGKKITLECSQTMGHDKMYWYQQDPGMELHLIHYSYGVNSTEKGDLSSESTVSRIRTEHFPLTLESARPSHTSQYLCASSAADRPQETQYFGPGTRLLVL.

In its sample, this clonotype ranks as medium-sized (0.01 to 0.1%). This chain joins TRBV4-1 and TRBJ2-3; D gene uncertain. Between the trimmed V and J ends, which lost 2 bases and 1 base, there was a span of 13 bases. From germline, CDR1 is MGHRA and CDR2 YSYEKL. This CDR3 contains 16 residues. CDR3 sequence: CASSQSPFARTDTQYF. CDR3 bases: TGCGCCAGCAGCCAATCACCGTTTGCTCGCACAGATACGCAGTATTTT.